The clone carrying this TCR beta chain was seen repeatedly, ten times or more. The V segment lost 3 bases and the J segment 0 bases; nucleotides outside the gene matches: 10. This CDR3 is 17 amino acids long. Germline V lookup: CDR1 DFQATT, CDR2 SNEGSKA (reference sequence). This sample is drawn from a study of T-cell reconstitution after alpha-beta-depleted transplantation in children. The library targeted TCRbeta and was prepared with unique molecular identifiers. MiXCR was run by TCRdb on the PCR reads, yielding one entry per CDR3 protein. This table has approximately 91,000 distinct CDR3 sequences, roughly 8.4% appearing once.

This receptor was identified in a human donor who donated a stem cell graft to a child with congenital amegakaryocytic thrombocytopenia. V usage is TRBV20-1 and J usage is TRBJ2-1; 8 bases are a match to TRBD2. Sequenced here: PBMCs from the stem cell graft donor, sampled from the stem cell graft. The CDR3 is CSASVSGGDLSYNEQFF. DNA of the CDR3: TGCAGTGCTAGTGTCAGCGGGGGTGACCTCTCCTACAATGAGCAGTTCTTC.